This T cell receptor beta chain was recorded in a study of monozygotic twins with cystic fibrosis. The CDR3 covers 14 residues. Germline CDR1 is SGHNT and CDR2 is YYREEE (reference sequence). Of note for this clone: Compared with germline, one end of the junction differs, possibly owing to a read error.

TCRdb's table, derived via immunoSEQ multiplex PCR, lists solely in-frame clones and lacks some. Of approximately 24,000 clones in the sample, about 96% were seen once. The sequenced material came from blood. The clonotype originates from a girl aged 2-15 years with cystic fibrosis. The chain is built from TRBV5-4 and TRBJ1-2; 11 bases are a match to TRBD1. The DNA of the CDR3 is TGTGCCAGCAGCTTGGGAAGTGGGACAGGGGGTTTTTACTTC. It is translated as CASSLGSGTGGFYF.